This TCR beta chain was captured in a study of cytomegalovirus exposure and HLA in healthy donors. Overall study context: A prior study identified approximately 120 million unique TCR beta sequences from 200 million or so T cells.

Comment on this clone: Its antigen remains unknown.

Researchers ran the PCR with 60 Vbeta and 13 Jbeta primers. Produced via immunoSEQ multiplex PCR; TCRdb's table is partial and in-frame only. The sample totals over 100,000 clones. V lost 7 bases and J lost 7; bases outside the gene matches: 14. The CDR3 totals 15 residues. In germline, CDR1 is MDHEN, CDR2 SYDVKM. General study results and limits: It was about 150 TCR beta chains that were listed as cytomegalovirus-associated. Available immune exposure information covered CMV serostatus only.

The material sequenced was PBMCs. The clonotype was recovered from a man between 18 and 29 years old in good health and CMV-seronegative. This chain links TRBV28 with TRBJ2-7, with 9 bases lining up with TRBD2. For the CDR3, the DNA is TGTGCCAGCACTCCCACTAGCGGGCCCCTTTTAGAGCAGTACTTC. Residues: CASTPTSGPLLEQYF.